This entry lists 29 T cell receptor beta chains sequenced from one sample in a study of cytomegalovirus exposure and HLA in healthy donors. Here immunoSEQ multiplex PCR was the method, and the copy in TCRdb shows in-frame clones only, minus some. The sample yields 150,000 to 200,000 clones, 81% seen once. The sample taken for sequencing was PBMCs. Receptors were obtained from a woman aged 25 to 39 in good health and CMV-seronegative.

The chain joins TRBV30 to TRBJ1-4; tentatively, D is TRBD1 (6 bases). The CDR3 contains 16 residues. Germline assignment: CDR1 GTSNPN and CDR2 SVGIG (reference sequence). V shed 2 bases and J shed 6 bases, with 19 bases lying between them. The CDR3 reads CAWSPHRGRGDEKLFF. The CDR3 DNA reads as TGTGCCTGGAGTCCACACCGCGGCAGGGGAGATGAAAAACTGTTTTTT.

This sequence joins TRBV11-2 and TRBJ2-5; D is perhaps TRBD2 (6 bases). CDR3 length: 16 residues. Germline CDR1 SGHAT, CDR2 FQNNGV. V dropped 5 bases and J dropped 7 bases, with 23 bases sitting between them. DNA for the CDR3: TGTGCCAGCAGCCGGGCGGGACGTAGGACGACAGTGACCCAGTACTTC. The encoded protein is CASSRAGRRTTVTQYF.

The gene calls are TRBV28 and TRBJ1-1, with 7 bases that match TRBD1. Trimming removed 5 bases from V and 7 bases from J; junction bases left unmatched: 10. This CDR3 contains 14 residues. CDR1 MDHEN and CDR2 SYDVKM come from the germline V gene. CDR3 in amino acids: CASSTGTVGDEAFF. CDR3 DNA sequence: TGTGCCAGCAGTACGGGGACAGTAGGTGATGAAGCTTTCTTT.

This chain links TRBV20-1 with TRBJ2-3; D is perhaps TRBD2 (5 bases). The CDR3 runs to 11 residues. Deletions cut 5 bases from V and 5 bases from J, with 8 bases between. The V gene's germline CDR1 is DFQATT and CDR2 SNEGSKA (reference sequence). CDR3 region: CSASGLDTQYF. In nucleotides, the CDR3 is TGCAGTGCTTCTGGACTAGATACGCAGTATTTT.

The gene calls are TRBV2 and TRBJ2-6; 7 bases align to TRBD1. V dropped 3 bases and J dropped 1; count of bases not matched to a gene: 21. Germline loops: CDR1 SNHLY, CDR2 FYNNEI. The CDR3 has 22 residues. The CDR3 DNA is TGTGCCAGCAGTGACTCAAACAGGGGACCAAAAACGTTTGGTTCTGGGGCCAACGTCCTGACTTTC. Translated: CASSDSNRGPKTFGSGANVLTF.

This clone was found once. The chain has TRBV7-8 and TRBJ2-7; D call uncertain. Germline values: CDR1 SGHVS, CDR2 FQNEAQ. V dropped 6 bases and J dropped 1 base, with 13 bases sitting between them. This CDR3 comprises 14 residues. The CDR3 spells CASRSGSMSYEQYF. The DNA of the CDR3 is TGTGCCAGCAGATCCGGGTCCATGTCCTACGAGCAGTACTTC.

This sequence joins TRBV4-1 and TRBJ1-4; D is ambiguous. The CDR3 spans 16 residues. V shed 0 bases and J shed 5 bases, with 13 bases lying between them. The germline gives CDR1 MGHRA, CDR2 YSYEKL. CDR3 residues: CASSQDRRGQNEKLFF. CDR3 bases: TGCGCCAGCAGCCAAGATCGTCGGGGTCAGAATGAAAAACTGTTTTTT.

The chain recombines TRBV15 with TRBJ2-4; perhaps TRBD1 as D (6 bases). V was pared by 6 bases and J by 7 bases, with 13 bases between. Germline V gene sequence: CDR1 LNHNV, CDR2 YYDKDF (reference sequence). The CDR3 sequence is 13 residues long. The CDR3 spells CATRILDRNIQYF. DNA of the CDR3: TGTGCCACCAGGATCCTAGACAGGAACATTCAGTACTTC.

This clone has more than one count but fewer than ten. The chain carries TRBV5-1 and TRBJ2-7, with 10 bases aligning to TRBD2. V trimming: 4 bases; J trimming: 2 bases; junction bases outside the gene matches: 21. Per the germline V gene, CDR1 is SGHRS and CDR2 is YFSETQ. The CDR3 has 20 residues. This CDR3 is CASSRTGRAGGKIQAYEQYF. The CDR3 DNA sequence: TGCGCCAGCAGCCGAACCGGGAGAGCGGGAGGGAAAATCCAAGCCTACGAGCAGTACTTC.

This rearrangement joins TRBV5-1 to TRBJ1-2; the match to TRBD1 covers 7 bases. This CDR3 region has 14 residues. The junction had 9 bases not matched to a gene; V was cut back by 3 bases and J by 7 bases. Germline-derived CDR1 and CDR2 are SGHRS and YFSETQ. CDR3 in amino acids: CASSSQGQPSGYTF. CDR3 in DNA: TGCGCCAGCAGCTCCCAGGGACAGCCGAGTGGCTACACCTTC.

This clone was found once. J is TRBJ2-3 and V is TRBV6-6; 12 bases fit TRBD1. The CDR3 consists of 16 residues. Trimming cost V 0 bases and J 5 bases; bases outside gene matches: 3. The V gene's germline CDR1 is MNHNY and CDR2 SVGAGI (reference sequence). CDR3 amino acids: CASSYSGTGGGDTQYF. CDR3 DNA sequence: TGTGCCAGCAGTTACTCTGGGACAGGGGGCGGAGATACGCAGTATTTT.

The V call is TRBV5-1, the J call TRBJ2-7; weak D call: TRBD2 (6 bases). V lost 0 bases to trimming and J lost 0 bases, with 10 bases between them. Per the germline V gene, CDR1 is SGHRS and CDR2 is YFSETQ. This CDR3 contains 15 residues. CDR3 loop: CASSLAGGNSYEQYF. The CDR3 DNA sequence: TGCGCCAGCAGCTTGGCTGGGGGGAACTCCTACGAGCAGTACTTC.

This chain joins TRBV6-1 and TRBJ1-5, with D possibly matching TRBD1 (6 bases). In germline, CDR1 is MNHNS, CDR2 SASEGT. The CDR3 runs 15 residues. V dropped 6 bases and J dropped 6 bases, with 18 bases sitting between them. CDR3: CASRGPQGKGQPQHF. CDR3 in DNA: TGTGCCAGCAGGGGGCCACAGGGAAAGGGTCAGCCCCAGCATTTT.

V and J are TRBV28 and TRBJ1-5; possible D gene TRBD1, 5 bases. The CDR3 covers 12 residues. Germline-derived CDR1 and CDR2 are MDHEN and SYDVKM. The V and J ends lost 7 bases and 11 bases respectively, with 15 bases between them. The DNA for the CDR3 is TGTGCCAGCAATCCTCCCGGAGGGGCCCAGCATTTT. Protein product: CASNPPGGAQHF.

Concerning this clone itself: At one boundary the junction diverges from the germline segment, which might be a read error. Written as DNA, the CDR3 is TGTGCCAGTAGCATACGGACTAGCGGGAGCGTGGAGCAATTCTTC. This encodes CASSIRTSGSVEQFF. This chain uses TRBV19 with TRBJ2-1; TRBD2 matches 13 bases. The germline gives CDR1 LNHDA, CDR2 SQIVND (reference sequence). This CDR3 is built from 15 residues.

The V gene is TRBV7-9, the J gene TRBJ1-2; 7 bases map to TRBD1. Germline V gives CDR1 SEHNR, CDR2 FQNEAQ (reference sequence). The CDR3 totals 15 residues. Trimming took 2 bases from V and 2 from J; bases not matched to a gene: 5. CDR3 coding DNA: TGTGCCAGCAGCTTAACGTTGGGACAGAACTATGGCTACACCTTC. It specifies CASSLTLGQNYGYTF.

Comments on this clone: Different DNA sequences within this sample yield the same CDR3. The V call is TRBV5-4, the J call TRBJ2-7, with 7 bases matching TRBD1. V gave up 2 bases and J gave up 6 bases; unmatched junction bases: 2. This CDR3 has 12 residues. Germline assignment: CDR1 SGHNT and CDR2 YYREEE (reference sequence). The CDR3: CASSLTGVEQYF. CDR3 DNA: TGTGCCAGCAGCTTAACAGGGGTCGAGCAGTACTTC.

The CDR3 here is CASSLEPSTEQYF. The CDR3 region has the DNA TGCGCCAGCAGCTTGGAACCCTCTACGGAGCAGTACTTC. The rearrangement links TRBV5-1 to TRBJ2-7; D not certain. The CDR3 covers 13 residues. Germline-derived CDR1 and CDR2 are SGHRS and YFSETQ. V was pared by 0 bases and J by 7 bases, with 11 bases between.

There are a few counts of this clone. The V and J genes are TRBV2 and TRBJ1-6; tentatively, D is TRBD1 (5 bases). Trimming took off 6 bases at V and 5 bases at J, with 14 bases between the two ends. This CDR3 region has 15 residues. CDR1 SNHLY and CDR2 FYNNEI come from the germline V gene. CDR3: CASRPQGSDNSPLHF. CDR3 bases: TGTGCCAGCAGGCCTCAGGGTTCCGATAATTCACCCCTCCACTTT.

The chain uses TRBV6-1 and TRBJ2-2, with a possible D match to TRBD1 (6 bases). Germline V lookup: CDR1 MNHNS, CDR2 SASEGT. The V end was cut by 10 bases, the J end by 7 bases, with 13 bases between. This CDR3 has 12 residues. The CDR3 region is CATYKGVGELFF. As DNA, the CDR3 is TGTGCCACCTACAAGGGGGTCGGGGAGCTGTTTTTT.

This chain joins TRBV7-3 and TRBJ2-3; weak D call: TRBD2 (8 bases). CDR3 length equals 17 residues. Germline V gene data show CDR1 as SGHTA and CDR2 as FQGTGA. The V end lost 3 bases, the J end lost 2 bases, and 18 bases lay between the germline ends. The CDR3 is CASSLDGSGTDTDTQYF. CDR3 nucleotides: TGTGCCAGCAGCTTGGATGGTAGCGGGACAGACACAGATACGCAGTATTTT.

CDR3 nucleotides: TGTGCCAGCAGCGACCGGGAACAGTACTTC. Its protein is CASSDREQYF. The chain carries TRBV28 and TRBJ2-7; D may be TRBD2 (5 bases). The germline V gene encodes CDR1 MDHEN and CDR2 SYDVKM. Trimming removed 6 bases at V and 10 bases at J, with 10 bases between. The CDR3 has 10 amino acids. The full variable domain, rest sourced from reference TRBV28 and TRBJ2-7, is DVKVTQSSRYLVKRTGEKVFLECVQDMDHENMFWYRQDPGLGLRLIYFSYDVKMKEKGDIPEGYSVSREKKERFSLILESASTNQTSMYLCASSDREQYFGPGTRLTVT.

This clone was seen a single time. The chain is built from TRBV27 and TRBJ1-2; a possible D gene is TRBD1 (5 bases). Germline loops: CDR1 MNHEY, CDR2 SMNVEV (reference sequence). There are 13 residues in the CDR3. V was cut by 6 bases and J by 4 bases, with 12 bases left in between. The CDR3 sequence: CASSLRGTYGYTF. As DNA, the CDR3 is TGTGCCAGCAGCTTACGCGGGACCTATGGCTACACCTTC.

The chain carries TRBV5-4 and TRBJ1-5; the match to TRBD1 covers 11 bases. The CDR3 totals 14 residues. Germline V gene lookup returns CDR1 SGHNT and CDR2 YYREEE (reference sequence). J gave up 7 bases and V 5 bases, and 5 bases lay outside the gene matches. The CDR3 bases are TGTGCCAGCAGGGCCGGGACAGGGGGACAGCCCCAGCATTTT. Translation: CASRAGTGGQPQHF.

In its sample, this clone was seen once. The chain joins TRBV7-3 to TRBJ1-1; D gene unclear. The ends were cut back, 1 base at V and 0 bases at J, with 12 bases in the middle. CDR3 length: 16 residues. CDR1 and CDR2 from the germline V gene are SGHTA and FQGTGA. The CDR3 DNA sequence: TGTGCCAGCAGCTTAAGGGCAGGAAGAATGAACACTGAAGCTTTCTTT. Residues: CASSLRAGRMNTEAFF.

This chain uses TRBV28 with TRBJ1-2, with a possible D match to TRBD1 (5 bases). The CDR3 runs to 16 residues. The germline gives CDR1 MDHEN, CDR2 SYDVKM. Trimming took off 6 bases at V and 3 bases at J, with 20 bases between the two ends. CDR3 sequence (DNA): TGTGCCAGCAGATCCGAAGCTACGGCAGGGCACTATGGCTACACCTTC. Amino acids: CASRSEATAGHYGYTF.

The J gene is TRBJ1-1, the V gene TRBV10-3, with a tentative D call TRBD1 (5 bases). Germline V gene data show CDR1 as ENHRY and CDR2 as SYGVKD. CDR3 length equals 15 residues. Deletions cut 7 bases from V and 1 base from J, with 16 bases between. The CDR3 nucleotides read TGTGCCATCATTTCTCGCGGGACGGAGAACACTGAAGCTTTCTTT. Translated: CAIISRGTENTEAFF.

The genes are TRBV20-1 and TRBJ2-4; D not resolved. There are 10 residues in the CDR3. Germline loops: CDR1 DFQATT, CDR2 SNEGSKA (reference sequence). CDR3 nucleotides: TGCAGCGTAGCCAAAAACATTCAGTACTTC. Translation gives CSVAKNIQYF.

The table lists this clone with a count of one. The genes are TRBV23-1 and TRBJ1-2; 9 bases match TRBD1. TRBV23-1 carries the ORF label, with uncertain function. Trimming cost V 7 bases and J 5 bases; bases outside gene matches: 11. This CDR3 comprises 15 residues. CDR3 sequence (DNA): TGCGCCAGCACCATGGACAGGGGTTGCTCTTATGGCTACACCTTC. Its protein product is CASTMDRGCSYGYTF.